These T cell receptor beta chains were read from a single sample in a study of PD-L1 blockade in urothelial cancer. Clones were sequenced by immunoSEQ multiplex PCR, and TCRdb holds only the in-frame ones, with some missing. Seen here are about 51,000 clones, more than 75% observed once, and the top ten hold 16%. Source: PBMCs, taken around atezolizumab (anti-PD-L1) treatment. The receptors were gathered from a man aged 55 to 70 with urothelial cancer. Each CDR3 is given with its conserved first and last residue. The D gene is left open where the match is weak. Clone size is given for some rows only: seen once, a few or many times, or a class if the clone is expanded.

TRBV11-1	14	TRBJ2-7	NA	TRBD2	TGTGCCAGCAGCGGGGGGGTCAGACCCTACGAGCAGTACTTC	CASSGGVRPYEQYF
TRBV5-1	13	TRBJ2-3	NA	NA	TGCGCCAGCAGCTTTGCAGGCTCAGATACGCAGTATTTT	CASSFAGSDTQYF
TRBV4-3	16	TRBJ2-1	NA	NA	TGCGCCAGCAGCCAAAACCAACCAGGGGCTGAGGATGAGCAGTTCTTC	CASSQNQPGAEDEQFF
TRBV18	15	TRBJ1-2	NA	NA	TGTGCCAGCTCACCTGGGCAGGTCCTTAACTATGGCTACACCTTC	CASSPGQVLNYGYTF
TRBV11-2	18	TRBJ2-1	NA	TRBD2	TGTGCCAGCAGCCACTTGCGGGCTAGCGGGAGATTCCTAAATGAGCAGTTCTTC	CASSHLRASGRFLNEQFF
TRBV5-4	14	TRBJ2-5	NA	TRBD2	TGTGCCAGCAGCCTGGGACTAGGTCAAGAGACCCAGTACTTC	CASSLGLGQETQYF
TRBV28	14	TRBJ1-5	NA	NA	TGTGCCAGCAGTTTATGGGGGGCGAATCAGCCCCAGCATTTT	CASSLWGANQPQHF
TRBV5-4	15	TRBJ1-2	once	NA	TGTGCCAGCAACGAAGATTTTGGGGGCGCGCGGGGCTACACCTTC	CASNEDFGGARGYTF
TRBV12-2	14	TRBJ2-1	NA	NA	TGTGCAAGTCGCTCCGGGACAGGGGGCAATGAGCAGTTCTTC	CASRSGTGGNEQFF
TRBV7-6	17	TRBJ2-2	few	NA	TGTGCCAGCAGCTTTGCAAAGGGCAGGGGCTCCACCGGGGAGCTGTTTTTT	CASSFAKGRGSTGELFF
TRBV9	15	TRBJ1-3	NA	NA	TGTGCCAGCAGCACGGCGCTCGGGTCTGGAAACACCATATATTTT	CASSTALGSGNTIYF
TRBV18	16	TRBJ2-5	NA	NA	TGTGCCAGCTCACCACCTAGCGGACAACCCCAAGAGACCCAGTACTTC	CASSPPSGQPQETQYF
TRBV5-1	14	TRBJ1-1	NA	NA	TGCGCCAGCAGCATGGAAGGACTAGTCACTGAAGCTTTCTTT	CASSMEGLVTEAFF
TRBV7-3	13	TRBJ1-1	NA	TRBD1	TGTGCCAGCAGCTCTCAGGGGGCCACTGAAGCTTTCTTT	CASSSQGATEAFF
TRBV7-3	17	TRBJ2-1	NA	TRBD2	TGTGCCAGCAGCTTTTCCTCTAGCGGACACTCCTACAATGAGCAGTTCTTC	CASSFSSSGHSYNEQFF
TRBV5-1	16	TRBJ2-7	once	TRBD1	TGCGCCAGCAGCTTAGGGACAGGGACGGGGATTTACGAGCAGTACTTC	CASSLGTGTGIYEQYF
TRBV19	14	TRBJ1-5	NA	TRBD1	TGTGCCAGTAGTATCGGACAGGGCGGACAGCCCCAGCATTTT	CASSIGQGGQPQHF
TRBV7-2	14	TRBJ2-5	NA	NA	TGTGCCAGCAGCTCCCAACAGGGTTCGGAGACCCAGTACTTC	CASSSQQGSETQYF
TRBV6-4	15	TRBJ1-1	NA	TRBD1	TGTGCCAGCAGTGACTCGGGACAGGAGAACACTGAAGCTTTCTTT	CASSDSGQENTEAFF
TRBV19	16	TRBJ1-5	NA	NA	TGTGCCAGTAGTACCTACGGGACACGTAGCAATCAGCCCCAGCATTTT	CASSTYGTRSNQPQHF
TRBV19	14	TRBJ2-5	few	TRBD1	TGTGCCAGTAGTATTAGAGCAGGGGGAGAGACCCAGTACTTC	CASSIRAGGETQYF
TRBV4-3	17	TRBJ2-2	NA	TRBD2	TGCGCCAGCAGCCAAGCCGCTCTAGCGGGATACACCGGGGAGCTGTTTTTT	CASSQAALAGYTGELFF
TRBV5-1	15	TRBJ1-1	NA	TRBD1	TGCGCCAGCAGCGGGAGAAACAGGGGTTGGACTGAAGCTTTCTTT	CASSGRNRGWTEAFF
TRBV2	14	TRBJ1-1	NA	NA	TGTGCCAGCAGTTCTCTGTCGAGGGACACTGAAGCTTTCTTT	CASSSLSRDTEAFF
TRBV28	16	TRBJ1-3	NA	NA	TGTGCCAGCAGCGCCGGGGGGAGGAGCTCTGGAAACACCATATATTTT	CASSAGGRSSGNTIYF
TRBV7-8	16	TRBJ2-3	NA	NA	TGTGCCAGCAGCCTGCGACCAGCTCAGGGCACAGATACGCAGTATTTT	CASSLRPAQGTDTQYF
TRBV5-1	15	TRBJ1-3	NA	NA	TGCGCCAGCAGAGGCGGCTCAGACTCTGGAAACACCATATATTTT	CASRGGSDSGNTIYF
TRBV14	16	TRBJ1-2	NA	TRBD1	TGTGCCAGCAGCCGAAGAACAGACAGGGGTGCCTATGGCTACACCTTC	CASSRRTDRGAYGYTF
TRBV5-8	14	TRBJ2-3	NA	NA	TGTGCCAGCAGCTTTGGGGGGGCCCCAGATACGCAGTATTTT	CASSFGGAPDTQYF
TRBV4-2	14	TRBJ2-5	NA	NA	TGTGCCAGCAGCCGGACCGGGGACCAAGAGACCCAGTACTTC	CASSRTGDQETQYF
TRBV11-2	15	TRBJ2-7	NA	TRBD2	TGTGCCAGCAGCATACCGGGGGGTGGAGGCTACGAGCAGTACTTC	CASSIPGGGGYEQYF
TRBV7-6	13	TRBJ2-1	once	TRBD1	TGTGCCAGCAGCTTGGGACAGTGGAATGAGCAGTTCTTC	CASSLGQWNEQFF
TRBV27	16	TRBJ1-5	NA	TRBD1	TGTGCCAGCAGGCCCGGGACAGGGATTAGCAATCAGCCCCAGCATTTT	CASRPGTGISNQPQHF
TRBV7-3	14	TRBJ1-1	few	NA	TGTGCCAGCAGCTTAACGTACGGCAGGACTGAAGCTTTCTTT	CASSLTYGRTEAFF
TRBV4-2	15	TRBJ2-5	NA	NA	TGTGCCAGCAGCCAAGACCTTTGGCAGCAAGAGACCCAGTACTTC	CASSQDLWQQETQYF
TRBV6-5	15	TRBJ2-1	NA	TRBD2	TGTGCCAGCAGTCAGTTAGCGGGGGCGCGAAATGAGCAGTTCTTC	CASSQLAGARNEQFF
TRBV4-2	13	TRBJ1-1	NA	TRBD1	TGTGCCAGCAGCCCGGGACAGGGCACTGAAGCTTTCTTT	CASSPGQGTEAFF
TRBV12-5	14	TRBJ1-2	NA	NA	TGTGCTAGTGGCCCAACGGGAGGGACAACTGGCTACACCTTC	CASGPTGGTTGYTF
TRBV12-5	13	TRBJ1-5	NA	NA	TGTGCTAGTGGTCTGGACGAGGAGCAGCCCCAGCATTTT	CASGLDEEQPQHF
TRBV2	15	TRBJ1-2	NA	TRBD1	TGTGCCAGCAGCCCAGACAGGGCGTTTTTCGGTGGCTACACCTTC	CASSPDRAFFGGYTF
TRBV6-6	16	TRBJ2-1	NA	TRBD2	TGTGCCAGCAGAAGGGGACTAGCGGGAGCGGGAAATGAGCAGTTCTTC	CASRRGLAGAGNEQFF
TRBV19	15	TRBJ1-4	once	NA	TGTGCCAGTAGGGATTCTCCGGGAGGGAATGAAAAACTGTTTTTT	CASRDSPGGNEKLFF
TRBV6-5	16	TRBJ2-1	NA	TRBD2	TGTGCCAGCAGTTTCCAGACTAGCGCCATACTGGGGGAGCAGTTCTTC	CASSFQTSAILGEQFF
TRBV20-1	11	TRBJ2-7	NA	NA	TGCAGTGCACACAGCTCCTACGAGCAGTACTTC	CSAHSSYEQYF
TRBV7-2	15	TRBJ1-5	NA	TRBD1	TGTGCCAGCAGCTTAGTGTCACAGGGGAGTCAGCCCCAGCATTTT	CASSLVSQGSQPQHF
TRBV5-1	12	TRBJ2-7	NA	TRBD2	TGCGCCAGCAGCTGGGGGGGGGTGGAGCAGTACTTC	CASSWGGVEQYF
TRBV11-3	12	TRBJ2-7	NA	TRBD1	TGTGCCAGCAGCTTAGGACAGGGCGAACAGTACTTC	CASSLGQGEQYF
TRBV14	16	TRBJ2-2	NA	NA	TGTGCCAGCAGCCTACCGGGACAATTGAACACCGGGGAGCTGTTTTTT	CASSLPGQLNTGELFF
TRBV2	13	TRBJ1-1	medium-sized	NA	TGTGCCAGCAGTTTTGACAGAAACACTGAAGCTTTCTTT	CASSFDRNTEAFF